The source of this TCR beta chain is a study of blood T cell repertoires in COVID-19. Study overall: The analysed material was cDNA or gDNA that came from T cells, B-cell-depleted T cells, or PBMCs.

This clone was counted between two and nine times. This CDR3 region has 17 residues. Germline V gene sequence: CDR1 SGHKS, CDR2 YYEKEE (reference sequence). Trimming at V came to 3 bases and at J to 1 base, leaving 9 bases not matched to a gene. As processed by the authors: How many nucleated cells were present was estimated from reference gene primer amplification. TCRdb's copy holds only in-frame clones and misses some; the assay was immunoSEQ multiplex PCR. The V and J calls and the clone size are those of that table, but D and trimming were determined from the DNA. The sample holds about 110,000 clones, roughly 80% seen once.

V usage is TRBV5-5 and J usage is TRBJ2-7, with 11 bases lining up with TRBD2. Sequenced material: peripheral blood. The receptor was derived from a human donor in a cohort sampled during active COVID-19. The CDR3 spells CASSSVIAGGTSYEQYF. For the CDR3, the DNA is TGTGCCAGCAGCTCGGTAATAGCGGGAGGGACATCCTACGAGCAGTACTTC.